Included here is one T cell receptor beta chain sequence, with context. What it binds is unknown. The data were taken from a study of T-cell memory formation after mild COVID-19. General observations from the study: For contracting clones, CD4+ ones sat mainly in CM and EM, CD8+ in EMRA.

The CDR3 runs to 14 residues. The germline V and J ends were trimmed by 7 bases and 0 bases, with 12 bases remaining between them. 5'RACE with constant-segment primers built TCRalpha and TCRbeta cDNA libraries with UMIs. TCRdb re-called the 5' RACE reads with MiXCR, one entry per CDR3 protein. In the table there are 200,000 to 250,000 distinct CDR3 sequences, about 9.2% of which are singletons. The chain has TRBV12-3 or TRBV12-4 and TRBJ1-1; a weak D match, TRBD1 (6 bases). The TCR comes from a man aged 18 to 30 who had mild COVID-19 (a few samples of this study predate the infection). Cell type and time point are not known. Sequences were obtained from PBMCs or a T cell subset sorted from them (not recorded which). The CDR3 reads CASNMGHMNTEAFF. In DNA, the CDR3 is TGTGCCAGCAATATGGGACACATGAACACTGAAGCTTTCTTT.